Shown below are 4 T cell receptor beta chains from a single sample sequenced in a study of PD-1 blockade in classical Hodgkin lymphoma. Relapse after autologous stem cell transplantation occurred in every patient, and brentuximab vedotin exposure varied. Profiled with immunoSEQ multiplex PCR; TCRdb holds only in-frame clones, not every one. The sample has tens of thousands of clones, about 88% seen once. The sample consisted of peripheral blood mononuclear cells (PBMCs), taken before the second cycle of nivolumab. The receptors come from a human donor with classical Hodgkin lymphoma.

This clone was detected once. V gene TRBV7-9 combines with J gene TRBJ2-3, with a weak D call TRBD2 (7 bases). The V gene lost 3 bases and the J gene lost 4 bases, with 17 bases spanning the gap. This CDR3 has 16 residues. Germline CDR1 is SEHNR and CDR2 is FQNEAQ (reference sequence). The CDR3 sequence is CASSLLRGGDADTQYF. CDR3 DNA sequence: TGTGCCAGCAGCTTGCTTAGGGGGGGCGACGCAGATACGCAGTATTTT.

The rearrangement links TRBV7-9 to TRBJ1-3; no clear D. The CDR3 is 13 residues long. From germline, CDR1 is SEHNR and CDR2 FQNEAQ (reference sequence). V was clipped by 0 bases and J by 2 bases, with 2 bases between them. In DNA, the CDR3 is TGTGCCAGCAGCTTAGCGACTGGAAACACCATATATTTT. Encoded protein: CASSLATGNTIYF. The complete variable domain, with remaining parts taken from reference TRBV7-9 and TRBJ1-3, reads DTGVSQNPRHKITKRGQNVTFRCDPISEHNRLYWYRQTLGQGPEFLTYFQNEAQLEKSRLLSDRFSAERPKGSFSTLEIQRTEQGDSAMYLCASSLATGNTIYFGEGSWLTVV.

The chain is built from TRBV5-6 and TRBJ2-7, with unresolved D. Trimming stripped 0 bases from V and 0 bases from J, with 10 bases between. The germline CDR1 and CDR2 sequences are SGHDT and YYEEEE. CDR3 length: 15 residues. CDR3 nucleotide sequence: TGTGCCAGCAGCTTGGACAAGGGCCGCTCCTACGAGCAGTACTTC. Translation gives CASSLDKGRSYEQYF.

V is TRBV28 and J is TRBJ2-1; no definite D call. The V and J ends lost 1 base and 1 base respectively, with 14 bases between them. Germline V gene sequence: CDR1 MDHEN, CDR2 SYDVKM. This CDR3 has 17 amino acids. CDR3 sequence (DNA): TGTGCCAGCAGTTTATATCGCCAGACCGCGTCCTACAATGAGCAGTTCTTC. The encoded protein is CASSLYRQTASYNEQFF.